These T cell receptor beta chains were read from a single sample in a study of T-cell reconstitution after alpha-beta-depleted transplantation in children. Each CDR3 protein is one row after TCRdb ran MiXCR on the PCR reads. The sample has about 440,000 distinct CDR3 sequences, 43% seen once; the top ten hold under 30%. This specimen consisted of PBMCs, obtained before TCRalphabeta/CD19-depleted stem cell transplant. These TCRs come from a girl aged 2 to 9 with aplastic anemia, due to receive a stem cell transplant. The CDR3 runs from the conserved cysteine through the conserved F or W. A D gene is named only where the DNA matches it firmly. Size values are once, few and many counts, or a class for expanded clones, and some rows have none.

v_gene	abundance	d_gene	j_gene	CDR3nt	CDR3aa
TRBV11-2	NA	TRBD1	TRBJ2-7	TGTGCCAGCAGCTCCAACGCTCTTACGGGACAGACCTACGTTGGGTACTTC	CASSSNALTGQTYVGYF
TRBV29-1	few	NA	TRBJ2-1	TGCAGCGGAGGAGCGGGAGGGACAGGGGAGCAGTTCTTC	CSGGAGGTGEQFF
TRBV5-1	few	TRBD1	TRBJ2-2	TGCGCCAGCAGTGGGCAGGGGGCATACAAGAACACCGGGGAGCTGTTTTTT	CASSGQGAYKNTGELFF
TRBV9	NA	NA	TRBJ2-1	TGTGCCAGCAGCGTAACGCGCAACCAGGGGAATGAGCAGTTCTTC	CASSVTRNQGNEQFF
TRBV29-1	once	NA	TRBJ2-5	TGCAGCCAGCAAGACGGCCCCCAAGAGACCCAGTACTTC	CSQQDGPQETQYF
TRBV20-1	few	NA	TRBJ1-2	TGCAGTGCTAGAGACAGGGTACGGGGCTACACCTTC	CSARDRVRGYTF
TRBV7-6	NA	TRBD1	TRBJ1-1	TGTGCCAGCAGCTTAGCTGGGACAGGGGCTCGGCACACTGAAGCTTTCTTT	CASSLAGTGARHTEAFF
TRBV28	NA	NA	TRBJ2-1	TGTGCCAGCATTCGGGCGCAGTATAATGAGCAGTTCTTC	CASIRAQYNEQFF
TRBV28	many	NA	TRBJ2-5	TGTGCCAGCAGTTTCGGCCCGGAGGTTCAAGAGACCCAGTACTTC	CASSFGPEVQETQYF
TRBV4-2	NA	TRBD2	TRBJ2-1	TGTGCCAGCAGCCAAGAGGGGACTAGCGGGAGTAATGAGCAGTTCTTC	CASSQEGTSGSNEQFF
TRBV5-1	many	TRBD2	TRBJ2-2	TGCGCCAGTTGGTATACTAGCGGGATTGCTACCGGGGAGCTGTTTTTT	CASWYTSGIATGELFF
TRBV20-1	NA	TRBD2	TRBJ2-3	TGCAGTGCGGGACTAGCGATCACAGATACGCAGTATTTT	CSAGLAITDTQYF
TRBV5-6	few	NA	TRBJ2-7	TGTGCCAGCAGCCTCCCCGGGATCCTCCCCGGCTACGAGCAGTACTTC	CASSLPGILPGYEQYF
TRBV18	NA	NA	TRBJ2-4	TGTGCCAGCTCTCCCCCAGGAACGGGGGCCAAAAACATTCAGTACTTC	CASSPPGTGAKNIQYF
TRBV11-2	NA	TRBD2	TRBJ2-7	TGTGCCAGCAGCCGGGGACTAGTAGCCTCCTACGAGCAGTACTTC	CASSRGLVASYEQYF
TRBV7-2	few	NA	TRBJ2-5	TGTGCCAGCAGCTTAATTTCAGGGCTCCAAGAGACCCAGTACTTC	CASSLISGLQETQYF
TRBV25-1	NA	NA	TRBJ2-5	TGTGCCAGCAGTGGGCATGCTTGGGGGGCGGAGACCCAGTACTTC	CASSGHAWGAETQYF
TRBV28	NA	TRBD1	TRBJ2-7	TGTGCCAGCAGTTTACACCGGGACAGGGATTACGAGCAGTACTTC	CASSLHRDRDYEQYF
TRBV4-1	many	NA	TRBJ2-1	TGCGCCAGCAGCCAAGGGTACTACAATGAGCAGTTCTTC	CASSQGYYNEQFF
TRBV20-1	NA	TRBD2	TRBJ2-1	TGCAGTGCTAGAGATGACTCGGGGCGGGGGGTGGAGGATGAGCAGTTCTTC	CSARDDSGRGVEDEQFF
TRBV5-1	few	TRBD2	TRBJ2-3	TGCGCCAGCCAGCGGGAGAAGGGCACAGATACGCAGTATTTT	CASQREKGTDTQYF
TRBV7-2	few	NA	TRBJ2-1	TGTGCCAGCAGCTTTGAGGGAGTCTCCTACAATGAGCAGTTCTTC	CASSFEGVSYNEQFF
TRBV28	NA	NA	TRBJ1-2	TGTGCCAGCACAGGGGACACACAGACTAACTATGGCTACACCTTC	CASTGDTQTNYGYTF
TRBV5-1	NA	NA	TRBJ2-2	TGCGCCAGCAGCTTGGAAGGGGGTACGAACACCGGCGAGCTGTTTTTT	CASSLEGGTNTGELFF
TRBV11-2	few	NA	TRBJ1-1	TGTGCCAGCAGCTACTCCACGGGGGGCTGGAGCACTGAAGCTTTCTTT	CASSYSTGGWSTEAFF
TRBV5-1	NA	TRBD2	TRBJ2-3	TGCGCCAGCAGCTTGGCGGCTAGCGGGGTGCCAGATACGCAGTATTTT	CASSLAASGVPDTQYF